These 24 T cell receptor beta chains were sequenced from one sample in a study of blood T cell repertoires in COVID-19 (dated by TCRdb to the early 2020s). The library came from the immunoSEQ multiplex PCR assay. TCRdb provides this immuneACCESS table in a form limited to in-frame rearrangements. Some clones are lacking; in checked studies, under half of them reflect an unresolved V gene, and why the rest are absent is not known. This sample holds approximately 96,000 clones; more than 85% were observed only once. Of the sample, under 2% falls within the top ten clones. The sequencing input was peripheral blood. The receptors derive from a man in his sixties with acute or convalescent COVID-19.

The chain joins TRBV28 to TRBJ1-4, with a tentative D call TRBD1 (5 bases). This CDR3 has 16 amino acids. Germline V gene sequence: CDR1 MDHEN, CDR2 SYDVKM. Deletions cut 5 bases from V and 3 bases from J, with 16 bases between. CDR3: CASSTSSGRANEKLFF. CDR3 nucleotide sequence: TGTGCCAGCAGTACGTCCTCAGGGAGGGCTAATGAAAAACTGTTTTTT.

The V gene is TRBV25-1, the J gene TRBJ1-3, with no clear D. The V end was cut by 6 bases, the J end by 2 bases, with 14 bases between. Germline V lookup: CDR1 MGHDK, CDR2 SYGVNS. This CDR3 is built from 15 residues. The CDR3 nucleotides are TGTGCCAGCAGAGAGGGAACCAGTGCTGGAAACACCATATATTTT. It specifies CASREGTSAGNTIYF.

The V and J genes are TRBV10-3 and TRBJ2-2; 8 nucleotides align to TRBD1. Losses at the gene ends were 7 bases for V and 0 bases for J; bases not matched to a gene: 1. This CDR3 spans 14 amino acids. Germline V gene lookup returns CDR1 ENHRY and CDR2 SYGVKD. The CDR3 loop reads CAITGGANTGELFF. In DNA form, the CDR3 reads TGTGCCATCACAGGGGGCGCGAACACCGGGGAGCTGTTTTTT.

CDR3 sequence reads: CASTPGGWVTEAFF. CDR3 DNA sequence: TGTGCCTCAACCCCCGGGGGGTGGGTCACTGAAGCTTTCTTT. The chain combines TRBV6-5 with TRBJ1-1; TRBD1 might be the D (5 bases). The CDR3 is 14 residues long. CDR1 and CDR2 from the germline V gene are MNHEY and SVGAGI. V shed 11 bases and J shed 4 bases, with 20 bases lying between them.

The genes are TRBV12-3 or TRBV12-4 and TRBJ2-5; D is uncertain. Trimming removed 3 bases at V and 5 bases at J, with 10 bases between. The CDR3 contains 13 residues. The DNA of the CDR3 is TGTGCCAGCAGTTTGGTGGGCCGGGAGACCCAGTACTTC. As protein: CASSLVGRETQYF.

The chain uses TRBV2 and TRBJ2-7; a possible D gene is TRBD1 (5 bases). With 5 bases removed from V and 4 bases from J, the gap between germline ends came to 18 bases. Germline V gives CDR1 SNHLY, CDR2 FYNNEI. There are 15 residues in the CDR3. The CDR3 spells CASSFDFRVEYEQYF. The CDR3 DNA reads as TGTGCCAGCAGTTTTGACTTCAGGGTTGAGTACGAGCAGTACTTC.

This chain connects TRBV11-3 to TRBJ2-7, with D possibly TRBD1 on 6 matching bases. The CDR3 runs 14 residues. Germline assignment: CDR1 SGHNT and CDR2 YENEEA. V gave up 5 bases and J gave up 5 bases, with 16 bases separating them. The CDR3 is CASSPVYRDDEQYF. The DNA for the CDR3 is TGTGCCAGCAGCCCGGTTTACAGGGACGACGAGCAGTACTTC.

This chain connects TRBV28 to TRBJ1-5; 7 nucleotides line up with TRBD1. The CDR3 totals 16 residues. The germline V gene encodes CDR1 MDHEN and CDR2 SYDVKM. J gave up 0 bases and V 6 bases, and 8 bases lay outside the gene matches. The CDR3 here is CASRTRTGFSNQPQHF. The CDR3, as DNA: TGTGCCAGCAGGACGCGGACAGGTTTTAGCAATCAGCCCCAGCATTTT.

Turning to this clone: Relative to the germline gene, one junction end is altered; a read error may explain this. V usage is TRBV19 and J usage is TRBJ1-5; maybe TRBD1 (6 bases). This CDR3 comprises 14 residues. Germline CDR1 reads LNHDA; CDR2 reads SQIVND (reference sequence). The CDR3 loop is CDSQSQGGRKPQHF. The CDR3 DNA reads TGTGACAGTCAGTCACAGGGTGGGCGGAAGCCCCAGCATTTT.

The rearrangement links TRBV9 to TRBJ2-7, with 7 bases matching TRBD2. J was trimmed by 6 bases and V by 0 bases; bases with no gene match: 3. CDR1 and CDR2 from the germline V gene are SGDLS and YYNGEE. This CDR3 region has 13 residues. CDR3 amino acids: CASSVEGGGEQYF. The CDR3 region has the DNA TGTGCCAGCAGCGTAGAGGGCGGGGGCGAGCAGTACTTC.

This chain uses TRBV6-5 with TRBJ2-1; 9 positions match TRBD2. This CDR3 is 16 amino acids long. The ends lost 1 base at V and 0 bases at J; junction bases unmatched: 1. CDR1 MNHEY and CDR2 SVGAGI come from the germline V gene. CDR3 sequence reads: CASSYYSGSSYNEQFF. The CDR3, as DNA: TGTGCCAGCAGTTACTATAGCGGGAGCTCCTACAATGAGCAGTTCTTC.

The J gene is TRBJ2-1, the V gene TRBV6-5, with 9 bases identical to TRBD1. Trimming at V came to 5 bases and at J to 3 bases, leaving 5 bases not matched to a gene. Germline V CDR1 and CDR2: MNHEY, SVGAGI. The CDR3 covers 15 residues. The CDR3 coding sequence is TGTGCCAGCAGTCGAACAGGGGGCGGCTACAATGAGCAGTTCTTC. It encodes CASSRTGGGYNEQFF.

V is TRBV10-3 and J is TRBJ2-7, with 9 bases that match TRBD1. Germline CDR1 is ENHRY and CDR2 is SYGVKD. This CDR3 spans 16 amino acids. With V trimmed by 6 bases and J by 0 bases, 9 bases remained unmatched. The DNA for the CDR3 is TGTGCCATCAGAGACTCCGGGACAGGGAGCTCCTACGAGCAGTACTTC. Its translation is CAIRDSGTGSSYEQYF.

The table lists this clone with a count of one. The rearrangement uses TRBV11-3 and TRBJ1-4, with TRBD1 matching 12 bases. The CDR3 has 17 amino acids. The ends lost 5 bases at V and 8 bases at J; junction bases unmatched: 12. CDR1 is SGHNT and CDR2 is YENEEA in the germline V gene. The CDR3 sequence is CASSLRDRGPYREKLFF. The CDR3, as DNA: TGTGCCAGCAGCCTCCGGGACAGGGGGCCATATAGAGAAAAACTGTTTTTT.

The gene calls are TRBV28 and TRBJ1-4; D may be TRBD1 (6 bases). V lost 3 bases, J lost 7 bases, and 18 bases lay in between. Germline CDR1 is MDHEN and CDR2 is SYDVKM. The CDR3 extends over 16 amino acids. CDR3 residues: CASSFGGAEWGEKLFF. The CDR3 DNA follows: TGTGCCAGCAGTTTCGGGGGGGCGGAGTGGGGTGAAAAACTGTTTTTT.

The V and J genes are TRBV4-1 and TRBJ2-1; 10 positions match TRBD2. The germline V gene encodes CDR1 MGHRA and CDR2 YSYEKL. The CDR3 is made up of 16 amino acids. The J segment lost 8 bases and the V segment lost 3 bases, leaving 10 bases of the junction unmatched. Written as DNA, the CDR3 is TGCGCCAGCAGCCACTGGGGAGCGGGAGGGCCGGATGAGCAGTTCTTC. It yields the protein CASSHWGAGGPDEQFF.

The J gene is TRBJ2-2, the V gene TRBV5-8, with 9 bases fitting TRBD1. CDR1 SGHTS and CDR2 YDEGEE come from the germline V gene. V lost 4 bases to trimming and J lost 4 bases; unmatched junction nucleotides: 8. This CDR3 is 16 amino acids long. The CDR3 is CASSGPGTGITGELFF. The CDR3 nucleotides read TGTGCCAGCAGCGGCCCAGGGACAGGGATCACCGGGGAGCTGTTTTTT. Supplemented by reference TRBV5-8 and TRBJ2-2, the full variable domain reads EAGVTQSPTHLIKTRGQQATLRCSPISGHTSVYWYQQALGLGLQFLLWYDEGEERNRGNFPPRFSGRQFPNYSSELNVNALELEDSALYLCASSGPGTGITGELFFGEGSRLTVL.

The chain is built from TRBV19 and TRBJ1-2; D ambiguous. Germline V gene data show CDR1 as LNHDA and CDR2 as SQIVND (reference sequence). The CDR3 contains 13 residues. V lost 4 bases and J lost 4, with 10 bases in between. The CDR3 reads CASSTVHGYGYTF. The CDR3 DNA follows: TGTGCCAGTAGTACGGTGCACGGCTATGGCTACACCTTC.

The chain uses TRBV11-1 and TRBJ1-1; D call uncertain. The CDR3 consists of 14 residues. CDR1 is SGHAT and CDR2 is FQDESV in the germline V gene (reference sequence). Trimming took 4 bases from V and 7 from J, leaving 16 bases between them. CDR3 nucleotide sequence: TGTGCCAGCAGCTCCCGGAGACCGTTCGATGAAGCTTTCTTT. It yields the protein CASSSRRPFDEAFF.

V is TRBV19 and J is TRBJ2-6, with a tentative D call TRBD2 (6 bases). The CDR3 sequence is 16 residues long. The germline V and J ends were trimmed by 7 bases and 0 bases, with 13 bases remaining between them. Germline loops: CDR1 LNHDA, CDR2 SQIVND (reference sequence). Here the CDR3 reads CASTPSVRSGANVLTF. The DNA for the CDR3 is TGTGCCAGTACCCCTAGCGTCCGCTCTGGGGCCAACGTCCTGACTTTC.

This chain uses TRBV6-5 with TRBJ2-5, with TRBD1 identical over 8 bases. The CDR3 extends over 14 amino acids. Germline V gene sequence: CDR1 MNHEY, CDR2 SVGAGI. V shed 6 bases and J 1 base; nucleotides not matched to a gene: 4. Here the CDR3 DNA reads TGTGCCAGCAGCCTACAGGGGGTCCAAGAGACCCAGTACTTC. Protein product: CASSLQGVQETQYF.

V and J are TRBV23-1 and TRBJ2-1; 12 nucleotides agree with TRBD1. TRBV23-1 is treated as an ORF (open reading frame) with a function not yet certain. The CDR3 has 14 residues. J gave up 8 bases and V 11 bases, and 10 bases lay outside the gene matches. The CDR3 region is CAGRDRGLSDEQFF. The CDR3 DNA is TGCGCCGGAAGGGACAGGGGGCTATCGGATGAGCAGTTCTTC.

The gene calls are TRBV6-1 and TRBJ1-5, with TRBD1 as a possible D gene (6 bases). Germline V gene data show CDR1 as MNHNS and CDR2 as SASEGT. The CDR3 contains 19 residues. V was pared by 1 base and J by 0 bases, with 19 bases between. The DNA of the CDR3 is TGTGCCAGCAGTGAAGTACTAGTCTTCCGGACAGTTAGCAATCAGCCCCAGCATTTT. Its translation: CASSEVLVFRTVSNQPQHF.

The V and J genes are TRBV27 and TRBJ2-1; D remains ambiguous. Germline V gene sequence: CDR1 MNHEY, CDR2 SMNVEV (reference sequence). The CDR3 totals 14 residues. Trimming left V 2 bases short and J 5 bases short, with 10 bases between. CDR3 amino acids: CASSLARHHNEQFF. CDR3 in DNA: TGTGCCAGCAGTTTAGCCAGACACCACAATGAGCAGTTCTTC.